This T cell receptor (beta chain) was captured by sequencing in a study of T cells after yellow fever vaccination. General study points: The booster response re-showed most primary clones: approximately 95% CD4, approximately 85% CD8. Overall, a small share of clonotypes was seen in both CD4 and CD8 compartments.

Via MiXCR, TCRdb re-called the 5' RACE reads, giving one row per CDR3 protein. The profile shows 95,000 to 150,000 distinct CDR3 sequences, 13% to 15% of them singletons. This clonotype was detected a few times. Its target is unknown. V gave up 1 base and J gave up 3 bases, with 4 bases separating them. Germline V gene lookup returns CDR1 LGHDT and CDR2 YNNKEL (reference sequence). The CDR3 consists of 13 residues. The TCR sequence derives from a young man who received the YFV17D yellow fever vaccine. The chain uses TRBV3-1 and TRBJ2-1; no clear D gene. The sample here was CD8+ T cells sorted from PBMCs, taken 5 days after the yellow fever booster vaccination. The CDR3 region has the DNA TGTGCCAGCAGCCAAGGTGGCTACAATGAGCAGTTCTTC. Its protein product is CASSQGGYNEQFF.